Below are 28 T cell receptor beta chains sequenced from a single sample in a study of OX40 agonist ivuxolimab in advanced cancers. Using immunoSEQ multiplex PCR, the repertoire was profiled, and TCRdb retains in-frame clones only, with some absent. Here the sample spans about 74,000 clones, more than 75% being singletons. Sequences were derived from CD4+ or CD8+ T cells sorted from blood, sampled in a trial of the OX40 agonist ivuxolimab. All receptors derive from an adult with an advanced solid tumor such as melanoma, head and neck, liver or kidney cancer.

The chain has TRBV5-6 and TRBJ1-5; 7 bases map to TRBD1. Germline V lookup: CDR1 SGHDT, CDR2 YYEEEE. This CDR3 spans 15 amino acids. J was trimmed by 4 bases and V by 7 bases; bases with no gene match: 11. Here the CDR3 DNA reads TGTGCCAGCGAAAGAAGGACAGGACTAAATCAGCCCCAGCATTTT. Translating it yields CASERRTGLNQPQHF.

The DNA for the CDR3 is TGTGCCAGCAGCGCTGGGACGGGCTATAGCAATCAGCCCCAGCATTTT. This codes for CASSAGTGYSNQPQHF. The chain has TRBV9 and TRBJ1-5; perhaps TRBD1 as D (5 bases). Germline CDR1 is SGDLS and CDR2 is YYNGEE. CDR3 size: 16 residues. Trimming removed 3 bases from V and 0 bases from J, with 13 bases in between. The full variable domain, in which reference TRBV9 and TRBJ1-5 provide the parts outside the CDR3, is DSGVTQTPKHLITATGQRVTLRCSPRSGDLSVYWYQQSLDQGLQFLIQYYNGEERAKGNILERFSAQQFPDLHSELNLSSLELGDSALYFCASSAGTGYSNQPQHFGDGTRLSIL.

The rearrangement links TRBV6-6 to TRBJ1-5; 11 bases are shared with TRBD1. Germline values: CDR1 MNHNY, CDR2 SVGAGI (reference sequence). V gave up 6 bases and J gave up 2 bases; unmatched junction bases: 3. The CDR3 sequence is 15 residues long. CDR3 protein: CASSLDRGRNQPQHF. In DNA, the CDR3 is TGTGCCAGCAGCTTGGACAGGGGGCGCAATCAGCCCCAGCATTTT.

The CDR3 sequence: CATSRARQGVNEQFF. The CDR3 DNA reads TGTGCCACCAGCAGAGCTCGACAGGGAGTGAATGAGCAGTTCTTC. The gene calls are TRBV15 and TRBJ2-1, with 7 bases lining up with TRBD1. The ends lost 1 base at V and 7 bases at J; junction bases unmatched: 7. The CDR3 contains 15 residues. The germline gives CDR1 LNHNV, CDR2 YYDKDF (reference sequence).

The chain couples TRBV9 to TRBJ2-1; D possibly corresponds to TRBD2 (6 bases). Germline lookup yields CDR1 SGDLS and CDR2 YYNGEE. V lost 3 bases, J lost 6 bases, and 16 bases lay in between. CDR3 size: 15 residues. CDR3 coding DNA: TGTGCCAGCAGCGGACGGGACTTCGTGGCCAATGAGCAGTTCTTC. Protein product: CASSGRDFVANEQFF.

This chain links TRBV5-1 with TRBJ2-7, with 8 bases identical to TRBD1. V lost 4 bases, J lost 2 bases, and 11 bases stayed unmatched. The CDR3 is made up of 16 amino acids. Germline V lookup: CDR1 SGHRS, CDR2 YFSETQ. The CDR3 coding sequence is TGCGCCAGCAGCCTTGGACAGGGAGGCCGAACCTACGAGCAGTACTTC. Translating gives CASSLGQGGRTYEQYF.

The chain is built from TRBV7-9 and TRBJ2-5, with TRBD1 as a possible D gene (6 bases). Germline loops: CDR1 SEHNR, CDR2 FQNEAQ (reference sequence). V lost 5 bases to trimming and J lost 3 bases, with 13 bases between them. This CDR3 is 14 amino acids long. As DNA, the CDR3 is TGTGCCAGCAGCAAAGAACAGGGCAAAGAGACCCAGTACTTC. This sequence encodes CASSKEQGKETQYF.

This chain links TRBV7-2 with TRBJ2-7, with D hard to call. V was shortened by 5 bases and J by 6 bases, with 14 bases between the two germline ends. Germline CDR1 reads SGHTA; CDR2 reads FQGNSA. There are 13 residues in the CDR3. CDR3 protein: CASSAPYPREQYF. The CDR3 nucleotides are TGTGCCAGCAGCGCCCCATACCCCCGCGAGCAGTACTTC.

CDR3 nucleotide sequence: TGCGCCAGCAGTGAGTCGGGGACAGGGGGAAGGACTGAAGCTTTCTTT. This encodes CASSESGTGGRTEAFF. The chain links TRBV10-1 to TRBJ1-1, with 11 bases matching TRBD1. With 0 bases clipped from V and 5 bases from J, the junction kept 5 bases outside the gene matches. Germline V gene data show CDR1 as WNHNN and CDR2 as SYGVQD (reference sequence). CDR3 size: 16 residues.

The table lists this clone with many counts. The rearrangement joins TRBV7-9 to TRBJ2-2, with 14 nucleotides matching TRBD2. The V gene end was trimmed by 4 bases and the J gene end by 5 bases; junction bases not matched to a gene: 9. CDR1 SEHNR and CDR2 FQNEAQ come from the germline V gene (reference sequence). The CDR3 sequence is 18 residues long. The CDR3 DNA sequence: TGTGCCAGCAGCTCAAGCTTTAGGACTAGCGGGAGGACCGGGGAGCTGTTTTTT. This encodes CASSSSFRTSGRTGELFF.

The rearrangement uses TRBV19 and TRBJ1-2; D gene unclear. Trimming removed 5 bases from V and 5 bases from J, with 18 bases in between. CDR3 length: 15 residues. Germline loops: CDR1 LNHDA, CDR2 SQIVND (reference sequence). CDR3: CASSWKSTELYGYTF. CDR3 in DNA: TGTGCCAGTAGTTGGAAGAGCACAGAACTATATGGCTACACCTTC. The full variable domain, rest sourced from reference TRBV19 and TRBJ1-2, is DGGITQSPKYLFRKEGQNVTLSCEQNLNHDAMYWYRQDPGQGLRLIYYSQIVNDFQKGDIAEGYSVSREKKESFPLTVTSAQKNPTAFYLCASSWKSTELYGYTFGSGTRLTVV.

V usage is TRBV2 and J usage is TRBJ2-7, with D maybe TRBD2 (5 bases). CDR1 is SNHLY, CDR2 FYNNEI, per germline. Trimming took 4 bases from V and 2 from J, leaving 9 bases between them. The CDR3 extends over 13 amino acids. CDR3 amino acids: CASSAETTYEQYF. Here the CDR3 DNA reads TGTGCCAGCAGTGCTGAGACTACCTACGAGCAGTACTTC.

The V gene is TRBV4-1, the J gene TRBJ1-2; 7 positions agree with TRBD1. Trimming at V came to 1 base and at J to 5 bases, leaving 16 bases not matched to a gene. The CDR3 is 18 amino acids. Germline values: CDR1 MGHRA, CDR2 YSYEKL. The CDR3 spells CASSQGVGQATFIYGYTF. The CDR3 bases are TGCGCCAGCAGCCAAGGAGTCGGACAGGCGACCTTTATATATGGCTACACCTTC.

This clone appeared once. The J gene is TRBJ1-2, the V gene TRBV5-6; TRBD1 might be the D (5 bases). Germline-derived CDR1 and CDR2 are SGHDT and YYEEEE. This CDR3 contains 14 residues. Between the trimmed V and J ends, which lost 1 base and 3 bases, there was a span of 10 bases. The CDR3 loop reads CASSLPGRDYGYTF. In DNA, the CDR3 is TGTGCCAGCAGCTTGCCAGGGAGGGACTATGGCTACACCTTC.

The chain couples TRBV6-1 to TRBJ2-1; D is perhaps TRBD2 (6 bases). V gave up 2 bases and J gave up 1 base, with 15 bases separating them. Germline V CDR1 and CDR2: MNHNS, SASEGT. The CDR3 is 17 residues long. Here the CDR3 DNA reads TGTGCCAGCAGTGAACTTGGGGGGAGCCTTTCCTACAATGAGCAGTTCTTC. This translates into CASSELGGSLSYNEQFF.

The CDR3 loop reads CASSSSTDPGHYGYTF. In nucleotides, the CDR3 is TGTGCCAGCAGCTCCTCGACGGACCCGGGCCACTATGGCTACACCTTC. The chain links TRBV7-6 to TRBJ1-2, with D unresolved. The CDR3 sequence is 16 residues long. Per the germline V gene, CDR1 is SGHVS and CDR2 is FNYEAQ. Trimming stripped 4 bases from V and 3 bases from J, with 18 bases between.

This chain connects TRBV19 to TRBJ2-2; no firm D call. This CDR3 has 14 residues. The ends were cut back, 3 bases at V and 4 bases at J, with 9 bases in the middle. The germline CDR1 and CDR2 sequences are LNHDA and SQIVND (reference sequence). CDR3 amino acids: CASSIGQFTGELFF. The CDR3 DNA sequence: TGTGCCAGTAGTATCGGTCAGTTCACCGGGGAGCTGTTTTTT.

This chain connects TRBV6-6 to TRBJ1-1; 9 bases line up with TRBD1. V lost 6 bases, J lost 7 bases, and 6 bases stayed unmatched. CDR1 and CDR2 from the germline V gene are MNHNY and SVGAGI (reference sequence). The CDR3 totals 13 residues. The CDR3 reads CASSGQGPYEAFF. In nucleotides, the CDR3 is TGTGCCAGCAGCGGACAGGGGCCATATGAAGCTTTCTTT.

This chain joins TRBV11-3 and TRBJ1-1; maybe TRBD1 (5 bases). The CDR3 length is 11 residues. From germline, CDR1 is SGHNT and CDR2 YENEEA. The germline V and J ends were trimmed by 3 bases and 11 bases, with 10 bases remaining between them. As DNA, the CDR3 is TGTGCCAGCAGCTTCGAGGGGTGGGCTTTCTTT. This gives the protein CASSFEGWAFF. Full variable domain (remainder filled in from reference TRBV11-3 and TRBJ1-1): EAGVVQSPRYKIIEKKQPVAFWCNPISGHNTLYWYLQNLGQGPELLIRYENEEAVDDSQLPKDRFSAERLKGVDSTLKIQPAELGDSAVYLCASSFEGWAFFGQGTRLTVV.

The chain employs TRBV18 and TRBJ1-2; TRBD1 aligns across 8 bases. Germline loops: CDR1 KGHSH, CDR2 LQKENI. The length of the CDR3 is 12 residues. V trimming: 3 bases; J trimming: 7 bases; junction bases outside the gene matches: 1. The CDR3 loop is CASSPGQGGYTF. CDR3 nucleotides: TGTGCCAGCTCACCCGGACAGGGTGGCTACACCTTC.

Written as DNA, the CDR3 is TGTGCCAGCAGCTTATTGGAGACCCAGTACTTC. This gives the protein CASSLLETQYF. The gene calls are TRBV7-9 and TRBJ2-5; D gene ambiguous. CDR3 length: 11 residues. Germline CDR1 SEHNR, CDR2 FQNEAQ (reference sequence). Trimming took off 2 bases at V and 5 bases at J, with 3 bases between the two ends.

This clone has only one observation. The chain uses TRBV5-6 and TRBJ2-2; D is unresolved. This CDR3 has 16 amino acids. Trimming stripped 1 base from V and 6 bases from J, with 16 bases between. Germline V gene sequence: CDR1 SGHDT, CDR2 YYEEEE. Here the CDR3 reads CASSLYIQSLAGELFF. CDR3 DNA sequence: TGTGCCAGCAGCTTGTATATACAGTCTCTCGCCGGGGAGCTGTTTTTT.

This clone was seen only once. In nucleotides, the CDR3 is TGTGCCACCCGGGGGGACTTCGACAATGAGCAGTTCTTC. Its translation is CATRGDFDNEQFF. This chain connects TRBV11-1 to TRBJ2-1, with 7 nucleotides matching TRBD2. Trimming removed 10 bases from V and 5 bases from J; junction bases left unmatched: 8. Germline V gives CDR1 SGHAT, CDR2 FQDESV (reference sequence). The CDR3 covers 13 residues.

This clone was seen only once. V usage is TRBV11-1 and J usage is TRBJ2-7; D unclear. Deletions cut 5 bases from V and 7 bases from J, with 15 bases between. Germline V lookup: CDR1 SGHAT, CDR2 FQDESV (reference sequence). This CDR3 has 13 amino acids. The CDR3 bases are TGTGCCAGCAGCCTCGGTCCCGCCGGGGAGCAGTACTTC. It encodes CASSLGPAGEQYF.

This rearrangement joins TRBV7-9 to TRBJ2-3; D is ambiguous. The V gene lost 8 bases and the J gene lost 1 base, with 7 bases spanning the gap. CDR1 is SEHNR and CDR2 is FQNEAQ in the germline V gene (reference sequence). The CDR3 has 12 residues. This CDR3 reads CASRPGTDTQYF. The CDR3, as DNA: TGTGCCAGCCGTCCGGGCACAGATACGCAGTATTTT.

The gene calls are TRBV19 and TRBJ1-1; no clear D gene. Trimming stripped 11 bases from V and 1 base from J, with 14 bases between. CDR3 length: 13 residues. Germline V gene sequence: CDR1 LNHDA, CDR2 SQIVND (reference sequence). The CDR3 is CASTGRKNTEAFF. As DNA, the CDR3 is TGTGCCTCAACGGGCAGGAAGAACACTGAAGCTTTCTTT. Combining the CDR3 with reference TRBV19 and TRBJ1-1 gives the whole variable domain DGGITQSPKYLFRKEGQNVTLSCEQNLNHDAMYWYRQDPGQGLRLIYYSQIVNDFQKGDIAEGYSVSREKKESFPLTVTSAQKNPTAFYLCASTGRKNTEAFFGQGTRLTVV.

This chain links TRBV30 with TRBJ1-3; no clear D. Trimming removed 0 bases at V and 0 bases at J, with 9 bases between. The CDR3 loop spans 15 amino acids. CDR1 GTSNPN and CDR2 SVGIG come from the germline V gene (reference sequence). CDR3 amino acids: CAWSVGRTSGNTIYF. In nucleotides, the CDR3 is TGTGCCTGGAGTGTAGGCCGGACCTCTGGAAACACCATATATTTT.

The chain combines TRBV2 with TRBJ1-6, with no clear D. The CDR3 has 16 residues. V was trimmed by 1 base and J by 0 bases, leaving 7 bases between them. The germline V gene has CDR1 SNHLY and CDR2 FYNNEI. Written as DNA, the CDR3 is TGTGCCAGCAGTGAAGGCGGGAGCTCCTATAATTCACCCCTCCACTTT. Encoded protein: CASSEGGSSYNSPLHF.